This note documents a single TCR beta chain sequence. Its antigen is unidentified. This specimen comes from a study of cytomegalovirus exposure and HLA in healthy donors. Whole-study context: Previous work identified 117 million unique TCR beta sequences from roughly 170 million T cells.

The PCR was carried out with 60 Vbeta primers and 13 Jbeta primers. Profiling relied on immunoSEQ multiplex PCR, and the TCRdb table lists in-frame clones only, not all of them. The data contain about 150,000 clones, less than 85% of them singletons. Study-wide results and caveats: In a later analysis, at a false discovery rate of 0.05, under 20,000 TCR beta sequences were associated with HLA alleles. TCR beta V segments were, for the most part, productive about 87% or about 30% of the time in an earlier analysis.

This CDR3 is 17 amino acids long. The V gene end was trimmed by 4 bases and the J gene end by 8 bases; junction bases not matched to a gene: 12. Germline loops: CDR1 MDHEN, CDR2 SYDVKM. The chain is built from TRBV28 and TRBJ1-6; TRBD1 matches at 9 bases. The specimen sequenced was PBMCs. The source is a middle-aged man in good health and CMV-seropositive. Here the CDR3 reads CASSSPGQGVGDSPLHF. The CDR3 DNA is TGTGCCAGCAGTTCCCCGGGACAGGGAGTTGGCGATTCACCCCTCCACTTT.